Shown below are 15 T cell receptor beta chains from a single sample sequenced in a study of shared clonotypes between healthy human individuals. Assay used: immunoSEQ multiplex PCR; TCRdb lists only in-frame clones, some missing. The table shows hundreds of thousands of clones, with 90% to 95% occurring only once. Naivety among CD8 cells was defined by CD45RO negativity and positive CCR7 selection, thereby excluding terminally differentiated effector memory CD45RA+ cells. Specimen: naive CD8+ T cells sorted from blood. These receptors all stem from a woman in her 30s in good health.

The CDR3 loop reads CASRKMGEQFF. CDR3 nucleotide sequence: TGTGCCAGCAGGAAGATGGGTGAGCAGTTCTTC. The chain combines TRBV27 with TRBJ2-1; D is uncertain. CDR1 is MNHEY, CDR2 SMNVEV, per germline (reference sequence). With 6 bases removed from V and 9 bases from J, the gap between germline ends came to 9 bases. This CDR3 is built from 11 residues.

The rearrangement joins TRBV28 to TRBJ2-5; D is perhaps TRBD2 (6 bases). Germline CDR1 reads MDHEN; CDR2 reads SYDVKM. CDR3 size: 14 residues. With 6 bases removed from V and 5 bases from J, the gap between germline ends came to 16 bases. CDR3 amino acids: CASSPATRQETQYF. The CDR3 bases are TGTGCCAGCAGCCCGGCGACTAGGCAGGAGACCCAGTACTTC.

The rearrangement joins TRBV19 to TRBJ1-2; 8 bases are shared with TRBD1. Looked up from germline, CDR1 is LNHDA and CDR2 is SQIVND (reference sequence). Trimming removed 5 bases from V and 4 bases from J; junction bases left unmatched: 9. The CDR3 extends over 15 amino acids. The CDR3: CASSLQGDFVYGYTF. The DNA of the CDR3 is TGTGCCAGTAGTTTACAGGGGGATTTCGTCTATGGCTACACCTTC.

The CDR3 region has the DNA TGTGCCAGCACCCAATCGGGGTCTACGAGTGAAAAACTGTTTTTT. Translating it yields CASTQSGSTSEKLFF. The chain combines TRBV7-9 with TRBJ1-4, with D unresolved. The V end was cut by 7 bases, the J end by 7 bases, with 19 bases between. The length of the CDR3 is 15 residues. Germline V gene lookup returns CDR1 SEHNR and CDR2 FQNEAQ (reference sequence).

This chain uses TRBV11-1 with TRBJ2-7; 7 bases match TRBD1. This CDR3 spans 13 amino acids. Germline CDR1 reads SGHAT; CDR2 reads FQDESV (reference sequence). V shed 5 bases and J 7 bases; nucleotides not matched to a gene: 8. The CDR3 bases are TGTGCCAGCAGCCTGGGACAGAGCTGGGAGCAGTACTTC. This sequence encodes CASSLGQSWEQYF.

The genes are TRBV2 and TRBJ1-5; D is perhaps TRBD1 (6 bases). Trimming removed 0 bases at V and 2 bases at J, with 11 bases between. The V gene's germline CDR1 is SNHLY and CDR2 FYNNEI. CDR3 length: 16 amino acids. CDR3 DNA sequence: TGTGCCAGCAGTGAAGCGCTGACAGGCGGCAATCAGCCCCAGCATTTT. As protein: CASSEALTGGNQPQHF.

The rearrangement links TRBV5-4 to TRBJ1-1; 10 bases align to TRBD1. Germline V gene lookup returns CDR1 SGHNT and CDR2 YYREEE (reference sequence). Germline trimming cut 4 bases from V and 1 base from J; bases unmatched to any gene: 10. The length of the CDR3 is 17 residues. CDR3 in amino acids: CASSPRGDRGQNTEAFF. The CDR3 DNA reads TGTGCCAGCAGCCCTAGGGGGGACAGGGGCCAGAACACTGAAGCTTTCTTT.

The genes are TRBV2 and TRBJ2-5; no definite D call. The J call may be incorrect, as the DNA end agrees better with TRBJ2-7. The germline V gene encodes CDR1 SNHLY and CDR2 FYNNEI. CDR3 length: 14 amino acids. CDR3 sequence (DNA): TGTGCCAGCAGTGAAGCGAGCTCCCCCTACGAGCAGTACTTC. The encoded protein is CASSEASSPYEQYF.

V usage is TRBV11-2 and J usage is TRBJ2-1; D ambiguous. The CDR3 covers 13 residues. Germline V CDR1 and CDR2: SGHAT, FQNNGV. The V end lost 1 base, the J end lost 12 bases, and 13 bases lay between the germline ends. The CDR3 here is CASSLGLPSTQFF. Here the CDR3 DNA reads TGTGCCAGCAGCTTAGGACTCCCCAGTACGCAGTTCTTC.

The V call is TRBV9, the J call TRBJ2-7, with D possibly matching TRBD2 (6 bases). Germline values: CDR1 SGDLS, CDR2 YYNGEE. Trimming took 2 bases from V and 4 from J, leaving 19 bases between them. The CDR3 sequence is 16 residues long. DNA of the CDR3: TGTGCCAGCAGCGTGGACCCTAGCGTGACAATTTACGAGCAGTACTTC. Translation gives CASSVDPSVTIYEQYF.

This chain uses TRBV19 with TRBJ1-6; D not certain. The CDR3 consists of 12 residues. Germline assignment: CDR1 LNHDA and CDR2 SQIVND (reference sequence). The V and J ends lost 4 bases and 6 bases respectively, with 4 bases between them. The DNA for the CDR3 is TGTGCCAGTAGTACGGGTAATTCACCCCTCCACTTT. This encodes CASSTGNSPLHF.

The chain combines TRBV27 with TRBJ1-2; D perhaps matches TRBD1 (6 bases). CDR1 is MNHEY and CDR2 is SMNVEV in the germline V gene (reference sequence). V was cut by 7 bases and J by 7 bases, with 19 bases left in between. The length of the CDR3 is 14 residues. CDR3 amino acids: CASTLTGGAGGYTF. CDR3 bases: TGTGCCAGCACCCTGACAGGCGGGGCGGGTGGCTACACCTTC.

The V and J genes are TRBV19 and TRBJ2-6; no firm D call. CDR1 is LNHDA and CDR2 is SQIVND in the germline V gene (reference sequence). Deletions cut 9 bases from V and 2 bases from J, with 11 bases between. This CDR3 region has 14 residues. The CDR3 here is CASLPGAGANVLTF. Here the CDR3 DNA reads TGTGCCAGCCTCCCGGGTGCTGGGGCCAACGTCCTGACTTTC.

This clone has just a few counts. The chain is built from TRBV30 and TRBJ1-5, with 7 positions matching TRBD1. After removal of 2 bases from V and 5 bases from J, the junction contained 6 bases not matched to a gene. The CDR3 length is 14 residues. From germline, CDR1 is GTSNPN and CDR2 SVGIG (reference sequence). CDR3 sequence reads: CAWSTGVMDQPQHF. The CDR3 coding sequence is TGTGCCTGGAGTACAGGGGTGATGGATCAGCCCCAGCATTTT. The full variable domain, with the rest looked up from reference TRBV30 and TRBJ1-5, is SQTIHQWPATLVQPVGSPLSLECTVEGTSNPNLYWYRQAAGRGLQLLFYSVGIGQISSEVPQNLSASRPQDRQFILSSKKLLLSDSGFYLCAWSTGVMDQPQHFGDGTRLSIL.

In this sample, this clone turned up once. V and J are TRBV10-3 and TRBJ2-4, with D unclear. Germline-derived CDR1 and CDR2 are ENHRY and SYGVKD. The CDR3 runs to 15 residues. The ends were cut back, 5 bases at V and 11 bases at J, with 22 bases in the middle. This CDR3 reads CAISPTRPGSPFQYF. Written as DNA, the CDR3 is TGTGCCATCAGTCCAACCCGGCCGGGCAGTCCTTTTCAGTACTTC.